The 12 T cell receptor beta chains given below trace back to one sample, sequenced in a study of T cell responses to AZD1222 COVID-19 vaccine. The repertoire was sequenced with immunoSEQ multiplex PCR; TCRdb's copy has only in-frame clones and lacks some. Seen here are roughly 190,000 clones, 85% to 95% observed once, and the top ten hold 3.6%. The material was peripheral blood, obtained 28 days after the second dose of the MenACWY control vaccine. The receptors derive from an adult who received the MenACWY meningococcal vaccine as a control.

This chain connects TRBV19 to TRBJ2-1; 7 bases line up with TRBD2. V gave up 3 bases and J gave up 6 bases; unmatched junction bases: 5. This CDR3 contains 14 residues. Germline lookup yields CDR1 LNHDA and CDR2 SQIVND (reference sequence). CDR3 amino acids: CASSIWGRGNEQFF. The CDR3 nucleotides read TGTGCCAGTAGTATTTGGGGGAGGGGCAATGAGCAGTTCTTC.

This chain joins TRBV27 and TRBJ1-1; no definite D call. Trimming left V 3 bases short and J 4 bases short, with 18 bases between. Germline V CDR1 and CDR2: MNHEY, SMNVEV (reference sequence). The CDR3 runs 16 residues. This chain's CDR3 is CASSFLGVQVGTEAFF. The DNA of the CDR3 is TGTGCCAGCAGTTTTCTTGGGGTCCAAGTGGGCACTGAAGCTTTCTTT.

The chain is built from TRBV6-5 and TRBJ1-2, with D possibly TRBD1 on 6 matching bases. The V gene's germline CDR1 is MNHEY and CDR2 SVGAGI. V was shortened by 4 bases and J by 5 bases, with 8 bases between the two germline ends. The CDR3 spans 12 residues. This CDR3 is CASSSGQYGYTF. DNA for the CDR3: TGTGCCAGCAGTTCCGGACAGTATGGCTACACCTTC.

This CDR3 is CASTVGRGVLEQYF. CDR3 sequence (DNA): TGTGCCAGCACCGTCGGACGGGGAGTCCTAGAGCAGTACTTC. The rearrangement joins TRBV6-5 to TRBJ2-7, with D maybe TRBD2 (5 bases). Germline lookup yields CDR1 MNHEY and CDR2 SVGAGI. V was pared by 7 bases and J by 7 bases, with 20 bases between. This CDR3 contains 14 residues.

The V call is TRBV7-6, the J call TRBJ2-5; 13 nucleotides match TRBD2. Trimming at V came to 5 bases and at J to 4 bases, leaving 7 bases not matched to a gene. The CDR3 covers 16 residues. The germline V gene encodes CDR1 SGHVS and CDR2 FNYEAQ. As DNA, the CDR3 is TGTGCCAGCAGCCGGGCCCGGACTAGCGGGAGAGAGACCCAGTACTTC. Translated, it gives CASSRARTSGRETQYF.

V gene TRBV9 combines with J gene TRBJ2-1, with D hard to call. This CDR3 region has 14 residues. Germline V lookup: CDR1 SGDLS, CDR2 YYNGEE. Between the trimmed V and J ends, which lost 1 base and 8 bases, there was a span of 13 bases. Here the CDR3 DNA reads TGTGCCAGCAGCGTATCAAGGAGTCTGGATGAGCAGTTCTTC. Amino acid sequence: CASSVSRSLDEQFF.

CDR3 in DNA: TGTGCCAGCAGCTTAAGCTTGAGCAGGCAGCACGGGGAGCTGTTTTTT. It translates to CASSLSLSRQHGELFF. This chain links TRBV7-2 with TRBJ2-2; the D is unclear. Trimming removed 2 bases at V and 7 bases at J, with 17 bases between. Germline V lookup: CDR1 SGHTA, CDR2 FQGNSA. The CDR3 length is 16 residues.

V usage is TRBV3-1 (or the pseudogene TRBV3-2) and J usage is TRBJ1-4; 8 bases map to TRBD1. Trimming cost V 4 bases and J 8 bases; bases outside gene matches: 9. Germline CDR1 reads LGHDT; CDR2 reads YNNKEL (reference sequence). The CDR3 extends over 15 amino acids. The CDR3 DNA sequence: TGTGCCAGCAGCCGGCAGGGGGCGCGTTCCGAAAAACTGTTTTTT. It translates to CASSRQGARSEKLFF.

The chain uses TRBV3-1 (or the pseudogene TRBV3-2) and TRBJ1-6, with a weak D call TRBD1 (5 bases). With 5 bases removed from V and 9 bases from J, the gap between germline ends came to 14 bases. CDR1 is LGHDT and CDR2 is YNNKEL in the germline V gene (reference sequence). There are 14 residues in the CDR3. CDR3 coding DNA: TGTGCCAGCAGCACCCAGGCGGGGCGTTCACCCCTCCACTTT. It encodes CASSTQAGRSPLHF.

The count of this clone is one. Other nucleotide sequences in the sample specify the same CDR3. The chain has TRBV29-1 and TRBJ1-1; D is unresolved. Germline values: CDR1 SQVTM, CDR2 ANQGSEA. This CDR3 contains 11 residues. V lost 4 bases, J lost 1 base, and 4 bases lay in between. The CDR3 sequence: CSVVRNTEAFF. For the CDR3, the DNA is TGCAGCGTTGTAAGGAACACTGAAGCTTTCTTT.

The rearrangement links TRBV7-2 to TRBJ2-7; possible D gene TRBD2, 5 bases. CDR3 size: 14 residues. Germline V lookup: CDR1 SGHTA, CDR2 FQGNSA. Trimming shortened V by 0 bases and J by 3 bases, and 9 bases separated the two germline ends. DNA for the CDR3: TGTGCCAGCAGCTTAGCGAGGGAGAACTACGAGCAGTACTTC. It is translated as CASSLARENYEQYF.

The chain employs TRBV3-1 (or the pseudogene TRBV3-2) and TRBJ2-7; 9 positions agree with TRBD1. V dropped 1 base and J dropped 2; count of bases not matched to a gene: 6. The V gene's germline CDR1 is LGHDT and CDR2 YNNKEL (reference sequence). CDR3 size: 16 residues. The DNA of the CDR3 is TGTGCCAGCAGCCAAGGGGCGGGACAGGGACCCTACGAGCAGTACTTC. Residues: CASSQGAGQGPYEQYF.